Detailed here is one TCR beta chain. Ages ranged from about 18 to 89 years, with residence in about 24 US areas. Participants had their cohort set by participant-reported clinical history. The data derive from a study of blood T cell repertoires in COVID-19. Authors' data handling: Reference gene primers were amplified, and this amplification served to estimate nucleated cell counts. The method was immunoSEQ multiplex PCR; TCRdb's version includes in-frame clones alone and lacks a portion of them. The V and J calls and clone size come from that table; D and trimming were worked out from the DNA. Among some 250,000 clones listed, about nine tenths were seen once. The CDR3 has 15 residues. Germline V gene lookup returns CDR1 SNHLY and CDR2 FYNNEI. V gave up 5 bases and J gave up 0 bases; unmatched junction bases: 4.

The gene calls are TRBV2 and TRBJ1-1; 9 bases match TRBD1. Material for sequencing was PBMCs or T cells enriched from blood (not recorded which). The sequence was collected from a woman in her thirties or forties with acute COVID-19. CDR3 protein: CASSPDRGLNTEAFF. The CDR3 bases are TGTGCCAGCAGTCCGGACAGGGGACTGAACACTGAAGCTTTCTTT. Full variable domain (outside the CDR3, taken from reference TRBV2 and TRBJ1-1): EPEVTQTPSHQVTQMGQEVILRCVPISNHLYFYWYRQILGQKVEFLVSFYNNEISEKSEIFDDQFSVERPDGSNFTLKIRSTKLEDSAMYFCASSPDRGLNTEAFFGQGTRLTVV.